This record concerns one TCR beta chain sequence. What it binds is unknown. A single record per CDR3 protein comes from TCRdb applying MiXCR to the reads. This table has around 530,000 distinct CDR3 sequences, 26% appearing once. This record comes from a study of T cell repertoires in cytomegalovirus infection. Study information: Public TCR beta signatures marked donors with CMV infection and the matching HLA.

Findings and limits, study-wide: Dominating the ex vivo response were HLA-C-restricted CMV-specific TCR beta clonotypes. Adding up the frequency of public TCR beta families identified people who carried CMV plus the relevant HLA.

There are 13 residues in the CDR3. V lost 4 bases to trimming and J lost 12 bases; unmatched junction nucleotides: 9. From germline, CDR1 is MNHEY and CDR2 SVGEGT. This TCR came from a human donor in good health (CMV status not recorded). Some clones in this sample may be carry-over from other donors' samples. The specimen was PBMCs. The gene calls are TRBV6-2 or TRBV6-3 and TRBJ2-1; TRBD2 agrees at 7 bases. This chain's CDR3 is CASSSQRDRGQFF. For the CDR3, the DNA is TGTGCCAGCAGTTCTCAGCGGGATAGGGGGCAGTTCTTC.